The 16 T cell receptor beta chains presented below share a single source sample, sequenced in a study of cytomegalovirus exposure and HLA in healthy donors. 13 Jbeta primers and 60 Vbeta primers were used for the PCR. The method was immunoSEQ multiplex PCR; TCRdb's version includes in-frame clones alone and lacks a portion of them. The sample includes tens of thousands of clones. Sequencing was done on a sample of PBMCs. Source of these receptors: a man in his fifties in good health and CMV-seronegative.

This chain uses TRBV11-3 with TRBJ2-2; maybe TRBD2 (5 bases). Looked up from germline, CDR1 is SGHNT and CDR2 is YENEEA. There are 18 residues in the CDR3. V was pared by 3 bases and J by 3 bases, with 20 bases between. The CDR3 sequence is CASSLNRRTEADTGELFF. CDR3 nucleotide sequence: TGTGCCAGCAGCTTGAATCGTCGCACGGAGGCGGACACCGGGGAGCTGTTTTTT.

With respect to this clone: Additional DNA sequences in this sample encode the identical CDR3. The chain employs TRBV6-5 and TRBJ2-7, with 8 bases identical to TRBD1. CDR1 MNHEY and CDR2 SVGAGI come from the germline V gene. Trimming removed 0 bases from V and 2 bases from J; junction bases left unmatched: 3. The CDR3 runs to 15 residues. The CDR3 DNA is TGTGCCAGCAGTTACTCCGGACAGGGTCCCTACGAGCAGTACTTC. Residues: CASSYSGQGPYEQYF.

This sequence joins TRBV9 and TRBJ1-1; D is possibly TRBD1 (6 bases). CDR3 size: 15 residues. V was trimmed by 4 bases and J by 0 bases, leaving 13 bases between them. Germline V gene sequence: CDR1 SGDLS, CDR2 YYNGEE. The CDR3 region is CASSLTGDMNTEAFF. The CDR3 bases are TGTGCCAGCAGCCTTACTGGGGACATGAACACTGAAGCTTTCTTT.

This sequence joins TRBV9 and TRBJ1-2, with 9 bases fitting TRBD1. Germline values: CDR1 SGDLS, CDR2 YYNGEE. There are 16 residues in the CDR3. Trimming at V came to 3 bases and at J to 3 bases, leaving 9 bases not matched to a gene. The CDR3 coding sequence is TGTGCCAGCAGCGCCCAACTACAGGGGGCGGACTATGGCTACACCTTC. Encoded protein: CASSAQLQGADYGYTF.

Turning to this clone: At one end, the junction sequence differs from germline, possibly due to a read error. The V call is TRBV7-7, the J call TRBJ2-5; TRBD2 agrees at 9 bases. CDR3 length equals 15 residues. Germline V gene lookup returns CDR1 SSHAT and CDR2 FNYEAQ (reference sequence). For the CDR3, the DNA is TGTGCTAGCAGCTTAGGAGCGGGGGGACAAGAGACCCAGTACTTC. This translates into CASSLGAGGQETQYF.

The chain links TRBV28 to TRBJ1-2; 7 positions agree with TRBD1. CDR1 MDHEN and CDR2 SYDVKM come from the germline V gene. The J segment lost 4 bases and the V segment lost 3 bases, leaving 11 bases of the junction unmatched. The CDR3 extends over 16 amino acids. CDR3 nucleotide sequence: TGTGCCAGCAGTTTCGGTCCCCGACAGGGCCTCTATGGCTACACCTTC. This gives the protein CASSFGPRQGLYGYTF.

The chain has TRBV2 and TRBJ1-2; TRBD1 might be the D (6 bases). The CDR3 loop spans 14 amino acids. With 2 bases removed from V and 5 bases from J, the gap between germline ends came to 12 bases. Germline V CDR1 and CDR2: SNHLY, FYNNEI. CDR3 DNA: TGTGCCAGCAGTGAACAGGGGATTTCGTATGGCTACACCTTC. Translation gives CASSEQGISYGYTF.

V usage is TRBV28 and J usage is TRBJ2-2; TRBD2 is a possible D gene (5 bases). Germline V lookup: CDR1 MDHEN, CDR2 SYDVKM. This CDR3 is 13 amino acids long. V was cut by 10 bases and J by 7 bases, with 16 bases left in between. CDR3 in amino acids: CATADPGSGELFF. The CDR3 DNA reads as TGTGCCACCGCGGACCCTGGGAGCGGGGAGCTGTTTTTT.

This sequence joins TRBV7-6 and TRBJ1-4; D is uncertain. Deletions cut 2 bases from V and 0 bases from J, with 22 bases between. Germline loops: CDR1 SGHVS, CDR2 FNYEAQ. The CDR3 is 20 amino acids. The DNA of the CDR3 is TGTGCCAGCAGCTTACAAACCCCGGGGTCGACTATTGCAACTAATGAAAAACTGTTTTTT. This sequence encodes CASSLQTPGSTIATNEKLFF.

Comment on this clone: Other DNA sequences within the sample encode an identical CDR3. The chain carries TRBV5-4 and TRBJ2-7; 8 nucleotides align to TRBD2. The CDR3 length is 13 residues. With 0 bases clipped from V and 4 bases from J, the junction kept 0 bases outside the gene matches. Germline assignment: CDR1 SGHNT and CDR2 YYREEE (reference sequence). CDR3 nucleotide sequence: TGTGCCAGCAGCTTGGCTAGCGGGTACGAGCAGTACTTC. Amino acid sequence: CASSLASGYEQYF.

The V and J genes are TRBV28 and TRBJ2-7, with 8 bases lining up with TRBD2. Germline-derived CDR1 and CDR2 are MDHEN and SYDVKM. The CDR3 runs to 15 residues. With 4 bases clipped from V and 0 bases from J, the junction kept 5 bases outside the gene matches. The CDR3 nucleotides are TGTGCCAGCAGTTCGGAGCGGGGGATCTCCTACGAGCAGTACTTC. It translates to CASSSERGISYEQYF.

The chain links TRBV5-1 to TRBJ1-4; 8 nucleotides align to TRBD1. The CDR3 length is 15 residues. The germline gives CDR1 SGHRS, CDR2 YFSETQ. The V gene end was trimmed by 2 bases and the J gene end by 8 bases; junction bases not matched to a gene: 8. The CDR3 loop reads CASSFQGALGEKLFF. For the CDR3, the DNA is TGCGCCAGCAGCTTTCAGGGGGCCCTGGGGGAAAAACTGTTTTTT.

This chain links TRBV5-1 with TRBJ2-3; maybe TRBD1 (6 bases). This CDR3 region has 16 residues. Germline V CDR1 and CDR2: SGHRS, YFSETQ. Trimming pared 0 bases from V and 5 bases from J, leaving 16 bases between. The chain's CDR3 is CASSLANRAWGDTQYF. CDR3 nucleotides: TGCGCCAGCAGCTTGGCCAACAGGGCGTGGGGAGATACGCAGTATTTT.

Remarks on this clone: One junction end disagrees with the germline gene, perhaps due to a read error. The CDR3: CASSQAGGAPNEQLF. In nucleotides, the CDR3 is TGCGCCAGCAGCCAAGCGGGGGGGGCACCAAATGAGCAGCTCTTC. The V gene is TRBV4-3, the J gene TRBJ2-1; 8 bases map to TRBD2. The CDR3 is made up of 15 amino acids. Germline V gene sequence: CDR1 LGHNA, CDR2 YSLEER.

The chain recombines TRBV19 with TRBJ2-7, with D perhaps TRBD2 (5 bases). Trimming removed 0 bases at V and 13 bases at J, with 19 bases between. The CDR3 has 14 residues. Germline V lookup: CDR1 LNHDA, CDR2 SQIVND (reference sequence). CDR3 loop: CASSIELYRDPPYF. CDR3 DNA sequence: TGTGCCAGTAGTATAGAACTCTACCGGGATCCACCCTACTTC. Filled out from reference TRBV19 and TRBJ2-7, the complete variable domain reads DGGITQSPKYLFRKEGQNVTLSCEQNLNHDAMYWYRQDPGQGLRLIYYSQIVNDFQKGDIAEGYSVSREKKESFPLTVTSAQKNPTAFYLCASSIELYRDPPYFGPGTRLTVT.

The chain carries TRBV2 and TRBJ2-5; tentatively, D is TRBD2 (6 bases). Trimming removed 9 bases at V and 3 bases at J, with 14 bases between. Germline V gene sequence: CDR1 SNHLY, CDR2 FYNNEI. CDR3 length equals 13 residues. Here the CDR3 DNA reads TGTGCCAGTTTACGCGAGCGGGAAGAGACCCAGTACTTC. It yields the protein CASLREREETQYF.